A selection of T cell receptor beta chains follows, all from one sample in a study of control samples from healthy donors and cancer patients. Sequencing was performed with immunoSEQ multiplex PCR; in TCRdb, only in-frame clones are kept and a portion is missing. The repertoire consists of approximately 140,000 clones, with 85% to 95% occurring once and the leading ten covering about 12%. Sequenced input: blood. Receptors originate from a man aged 35-49 years in good health. CDR3s include the opening cysteine and the closing phenylalanine or tryptophan. D genes are given only for firm matches.

V gene,J gene,D gene,CDR3 DNA,CDR3 protein
TRBV19,TRBJ2-7,NA,TGTGCCAGTAGTTTCACCGGGACCCTCTACGAGCAGTACTTC,CASSFTGTLYEQYF
TRBV9,TRBJ2-7,TRBD1,TGTGCCAGCAGCCCTTCTGGGACAGGACACTACGAGCAGTACTTC,CASSPSGTGHYEQYF
TRBV5-1,TRBJ1-6,NA,TGCGCCAGCAGCTCGATTATGGGGGACAATTCACCCCTCCACTTT,CASSSIMGDNSPLHF
TRBV5-5,TRBJ2-7,NA,TGTGCCAGCAGCTTTGGTAGGCAGGACTACCACTACGAGCAGTACTTC,CASSFGRQDYHYEQYF
TRBV12-3/TRBV12-4,TRBJ1-2,NA,TGTGCCAGCACCAGGGACCTCTATGGCTACACCTTC,CASTRDLYGYTF
TRBV4-2,TRBJ1-1,NA,TGTGCCAGCAGACAGGGTGCCGCCGCTTTCTTT,CASRQGAAAFF
TRBV15,TRBJ1-3,NA,TGTGCCACCACTCGAGGGTTCGATGGAAACACCATATATTTT,CATTRGFDGNTIYF
TRBV2,TRBJ1-2,NA,TGTGCCAGCAGAGATCCCGGGACGGCGGCTGGCTACACCTTC,CASRDPGTAAGYTF
TRBV5-1,TRBJ2-1,NA,TGCGCCAGCAGCGGGGGAAAAGGCTCCTACAATGAGCAGTTCTTC,CASSGGKGSYNEQFF
TRBV10-1,TRBJ2-1,NA,TGCGCCAGCAGCGCCTTAGAAGCGCGCAATGAGCAGTTCTTC,CASSALEARNEQFF